The 30 T cell receptor beta chains in this list originate from one sample, sequenced in a study of shared clonotypes between healthy human individuals. CD8 cells classed as naive were CD45RO-negative and positively selected for CCR7, excluding terminally differentiated effector memory CD45RA+ cells. Assay: immunoSEQ multiplex PCR; the TCRdb copy retains only in-frame clones and omits some. Counted here are around 2,000,000 clones, 85% to 95% occurring once; the ten biggest clones make up under 2%. The sample taken for sequencing was naive CD8+ T cells from PBMCs. The receptors here all came from a man between 18 and 29 years old in good health. Some clones in this sample may be carry-over from other donors' samples.

The rearrangement uses TRBV19 and TRBJ2-2; D not resolved. Trimming took 6 bases from V and 4 from J, leaving 18 bases between them. The germline gives CDR1 LNHDA, CDR2 SQIVND (reference sequence). This CDR3 contains 16 residues. DNA of the CDR3: TGTGCCAGTAGCAATAACAAGCACCTTGGCACCGGGGAGCTGTTTTTT. Its translation is CASSNNKHLGTGELFF.

The chain links TRBV5-1 to TRBJ1-3; D is unclear. V shed 3 bases and J shed 4 bases, with 14 bases lying between them. CDR1 and CDR2 from the germline V gene are SGHRS and YFSETQ. The CDR3 totals 15 residues. The CDR3 DNA reads TGCGCCAGCAGCTCCCGGCCCGGCGAAGGAAACACCATATATTTT. Its translation: CASSSRPGEGNTIYF.

The chain is built from TRBV7-8 and TRBJ2-1; 8 bases line up with TRBD2. The germline V gene encodes CDR1 SGHVS and CDR2 FQNEAQ. With V trimmed by 5 bases and J by 0 bases, 18 bases remained unmatched. The CDR3 is 20 residues long. CDR3 amino acids: CASSPGLAGSLVGSYNEQFF. The CDR3 DNA is TGTGCCAGCAGCCCCGGTTTAGCGGGGTCCCTAGTGGGCTCCTACAATGAGCAGTTCTTC.

The gene calls are TRBV9 and TRBJ1-2; D not resolved. Germline V gene data show CDR1 as SGDLS and CDR2 as YYNGEE. The V and J ends lost 3 bases and 4 bases respectively, with 13 bases between them. This CDR3 has 14 amino acids. DNA for the CDR3: TGTGCCAGCAGCGGCTTGCGGGCAGCCTATGGCTACACCTTC. Encoded protein: CASSGLRAAYGYTF.

This sequence joins TRBV7-9 and TRBJ1-2; 7 nucleotides align to TRBD1. This CDR3 is 15 amino acids long. The ends lost 4 bases at V and 3 bases at J; junction bases unmatched: 8. CDR1 and CDR2 from the germline V gene are SEHNR and FQNEAQ (reference sequence). Written as DNA, the CDR3 is TGTGCCAGCAGCTCGTATTCCGGGACAGACTATGGCTACACCTTC. It codes for CASSSYSGTDYGYTF.

This clone was counted only a few times. The chain carries TRBV2 and TRBJ1-1; D not certain. The CDR3 runs 14 residues. V was clipped by 8 bases and J by 2 bases, with 15 bases between them. Germline-derived CDR1 and CDR2 are SNHLY and FYNNEI. For the CDR3, the DNA is TGTGCCAGCCCAAAAGTAGACGGTAACACTGAAGCTTTCTTT. Its protein is CASPKVDGNTEAFF.

The V and J genes are TRBV6-5 and TRBJ1-1; possible D gene TRBD1, 5 bases. There are 15 residues in the CDR3. CDR1 is MNHEY, CDR2 SVGAGI, per germline. Trimming pared 5 bases from V and 5 bases from J, leaving 18 bases between. The CDR3 DNA reads as TGTGCCAGCAGTCGACGGGGGGGTAAGAAGACTGAAGCTTTCTTT. This codes for CASSRRGGKKTEAFF.

This clone was recorded only once. The chain has TRBV6-1 and TRBJ2-1; 9 bases fit TRBD1. V shed 3 bases, J shed 6 bases, and the junction held 12 bases outside the gene matches. Germline V gene sequence: CDR1 MNHNS, CDR2 SASEGT. The CDR3 is made up of 17 amino acids. Written as DNA, the CDR3 is TGTGCCAGCAGTGACCACCTGCGACAGGGGGGTCCCAATGAGCAGTTCTTC. Its protein product is CASSDHLRQGGPNEQFF.

This clone has just one count. CDR3 sequence: CASSQASGSSYEQYF. The CDR3 DNA reads as TGTGCCAGCAGCCAAGCTAGCGGGTCCTCCTACGAGCAGTACTTC. The chain carries TRBV9 and TRBJ2-7, with 8 bases that match TRBD2. Germline CDR1 SGDLS, CDR2 YYNGEE. With V trimmed by 4 bases and J by 0 bases, 6 bases remained unmatched. This CDR3 is 15 amino acids long.

This chain connects TRBV6-1 to TRBJ1-1; the match to TRBD1 covers 7 bases. The CDR3 runs 13 residues. From germline, CDR1 is MNHNS and CDR2 SASEGT. V trimming: 6 bases; J trimming: 6 bases; junction bases outside the gene matches: 7. The CDR3 region is CASRDRPYPEAFF. In DNA, the CDR3 is TGTGCCAGCAGGGACAGGCCGTACCCTGAAGCTTTCTTT.

The chain employs TRBV7-9 and TRBJ2-1, with no clear D. V was clipped by 5 bases and J by 0 bases, with 2 bases between them. This CDR3 has 12 amino acids. Germline-derived CDR1 and CDR2 are SEHNR and FQNEAQ (reference sequence). CDR3: CASSNSYNEQFF. In DNA, the CDR3 is TGTGCCAGCAGCAACTCCTACAATGAGCAGTTCTTC.

This chain connects TRBV5-5 to TRBJ1-2; tentative D call: TRBD1 (5 bases). In germline, CDR1 is SGHKS, CDR2 YYEKEE (reference sequence). The CDR3 spans 14 residues. Between the trimmed V and J ends, which lost 1 base and 3 bases, there was a span of 10 bases. The chain's CDR3 is CASSLTGFDYGYTF. CDR3 nucleotide sequence: TGTGCCAGCAGCTTGACAGGTTTTGACTATGGCTACACCTTC.

The rearrangement joins TRBV6-5 to TRBJ2-7; D is perhaps TRBD1 or TRBD2 (6 bases each). The germline V gene encodes CDR1 MNHEY and CDR2 SVGAGI. With 2 bases removed from V and 4 bases from J, the gap between germline ends came to 18 bases. The CDR3 totals 16 residues. CDR3 sequence: CASSYGGPERPYEQYF. DNA of the CDR3: TGTGCCAGCAGTTACGGGGGGCCCGAAAGGCCTTACGAGCAGTACTTC.

The CDR3 sequence: CASSLSRGNEQFF. CDR3 in DNA: TGTGCCAGCAGTTTATCTCGGGGGAATGAGCAGTTCTTC. The chain joins TRBV28 to TRBJ2-1, with D perhaps matching TRBD2 (6 bases). There are 13 residues in the CDR3. Trimming pared 1 base from V and 7 bases from J, leaving 8 bases between. Looked up from germline, CDR1 is MDHEN and CDR2 is SYDVKM.

This chain links TRBV6-5 with TRBJ2-1, with TRBD2 matching 7 bases. V dropped 5 bases and J dropped 9; count of bases not matched to a gene: 7. The germline gives CDR1 MNHEY, CDR2 SVGAGI. The CDR3 runs to 13 residues. The CDR3 sequence is CASSMTSYSEQFF. CDR3 DNA sequence: TGTGCCAGCAGTATGACTAGCTACTCTGAGCAGTTCTTC.

The rearrangement uses TRBV11-3 and TRBJ2-3, with 8 bases fitting TRBD1. This CDR3 spans 15 amino acids. J was trimmed by 2 bases and V by 5 bases; bases with no gene match: 6. CDR1 SGHNT and CDR2 YENEEA come from the germline V gene. This CDR3 reads CASSPDRGLTDTQYF. The CDR3 DNA is TGTGCCAGCAGCCCAGACAGGGGCCTCACAGATACGCAGTATTTT.

Only one count was recorded for this clone. The CDR3 spells CASSLPGVLYNEQFF. CDR3 nucleotides: TGTGCCAGCAGTTTGCCCGGGGTGCTTTACAATGAGCAGTTCTTC. The chain recombines TRBV28 with TRBJ2-1; D is perhaps TRBD2 (5 bases). With 3 bases removed from V and 4 bases from J, the gap between germline ends came to 13 bases. Germline V gene lookup returns CDR1 MDHEN and CDR2 SYDVKM. The CDR3 spans 15 residues. Together with reference TRBV28 and TRBJ2-1, the CDR3 gives the full variable domain: DVKVTQSSRYLVKRTGEKVFLECVQDMDHENMFWYRQDPGLGLRLIYFSYDVKMKEKGDIPEGYSVSREKKERFSLILESASTNQTSMYLCASSLPGVLYNEQFFGPGTRLTVL.

This rearrangement joins TRBV9 to TRBJ2-7; 8 bases align to TRBD1. This CDR3 is 14 amino acids long. J gave up 5 bases and V 7 bases, and 11 bases lay outside the gene matches. Germline CDR1 SGDLS, CDR2 YYNGEE. CDR3: CASGPRGQGDEQYF. CDR3 nucleotides: TGTGCCAGCGGGCCCCGAGGACAGGGCGACGAGCAGTACTTC.

The table lists this clone with a count of one. The J gene is TRBJ2-7, the V gene TRBV7-9; a weak D match, TRBD2 (6 bases). Germline loops: CDR1 SEHNR, CDR2 FQNEAQ (reference sequence). CDR3 size: 13 residues. Trimming stripped 5 bases from V and 5 bases from J, with 13 bases between. The CDR3 loop is CASSTGSKDEQYF. For the CDR3, the DNA is TGTGCCAGCAGCACCGGGAGTAAGGACGAGCAGTACTTC.

The chain is built from TRBV9 and TRBJ2-3; TRBD2 matches at 12 bases. V lost 4 bases to trimming and J lost 2 bases; unmatched junction nucleotides: 5. The length of the CDR3 is 16 residues. Per the germline V gene, CDR1 is SGDLS and CDR2 is YYNGEE. CDR3 residues: CASSSRTSGATDTQYF. DNA of the CDR3: TGTGCCAGCAGCTCTCGGACTAGCGGGGCCACAGATACGCAGTATTTT.

J is TRBJ2-7 and V is TRBV10-3, with a weak D call TRBD1 (5 bases). The CDR3 is made up of 15 amino acids. V was cut by 6 bases and J by 6 bases, with 21 bases left in between. Germline CDR1 and CDR2: ENHRY and SYGVKD. CDR3: CAISGLDRPIREQYF. CDR3 coding DNA: TGTGCCATCAGCGGGCTCGACAGACCCATACGCGAGCAGTACTTC.

V usage is TRBV5-1 and J usage is TRBJ1-1; D not resolved. Germline CDR1 SGHRS, CDR2 YFSETQ. Between the trimmed V and J ends, which lost 4 bases and 7 bases, there was a span of 14 bases. The CDR3 runs 13 residues. The CDR3 DNA sequence: TGCGCCAGCAGCCCCCTTGGCTCTGGTGAAGCTTTCTTT. Encoded protein: CASSPLGSGEAFF.

This sequence joins TRBV28 and TRBJ2-7, with D unclear. Germline-derived CDR1 and CDR2 are MDHEN and SYDVKM. The CDR3 has 15 residues. V lost 1 base to trimming and J lost 4 bases, with 14 bases between them. The CDR3 DNA reads as TGTGCCAGCAGTTTATTGATGGACGGGTCTTACGAGCAGTACTTC. As protein: CASSLLMDGSYEQYF. The full variable domain, in which reference TRBV28 and TRBJ2-7 provide the parts outside the CDR3, is DVKVTQSSRYLVKRTGEKVFLECVQDMDHENMFWYRQDPGLGLRLIYFSYDVKMKEKGDIPEGYSVSREKKERFSLILESASTNQTSMYLCASSLLMDGSYEQYFGPGTRLTVT.

This chain joins TRBV28 and TRBJ1-2; D is possibly TRBD1 (6 bases). Germline lookup yields CDR1 MDHEN and CDR2 SYDVKM. The CDR3 is 17 residues long. With 7 bases removed from V and 2 bases from J, the gap between germline ends came to 23 bases. CDR3 nucleotide sequence: TGTGCCAGCACACATTGGGGTGTGGGGGCGGACAACTATGGCTACACCTTC. This gives the protein CASTHWGVGADNYGYTF.

The rearrangement links TRBV5-1 to TRBJ2-2; either TRBD1 or TRBD2 may fit D (5 bases each). The CDR3 has 16 amino acids. The germline CDR1 and CDR2 sequences are SGHRS and YFSETQ. V shed 0 bases and J shed 6 bases, with 15 bases lying between them. The CDR3 here is CASSLVWGPLAGELFF. CDR3 sequence (DNA): TGCGCCAGCAGCTTGGTATGGGGACCGTTGGCCGGGGAGCTGTTTTTT.

J is TRBJ1-1 and V is TRBV7-2, with 10 positions matching TRBD1. The junction had 3 bases not matched to a gene; V was cut back by 4 bases and J by 1 base. The germline V gene encodes CDR1 SGHTA and CDR2 FQGNSA. This CDR3 comprises 15 residues. The CDR3 protein is CASSYDRGPNTEAFF. CDR3 DNA sequence: TGTGCCAGCAGCTACGACAGGGGGCCGAACACTGAAGCTTTCTTT.

Concerning this clone itself: Other DNA variants within this sample encode the same CDR3. The rearrangement links TRBV19 to TRBJ2-1; D is perhaps TRBD2 (6 bases). Germline lookup yields CDR1 LNHDA and CDR2 SQIVND (reference sequence). The CDR3 length is 15 residues. Trimming removed 1 base from V and 0 bases from J, with 7 bases in between. This chain's CDR3 is CASSIAGSSYNEQFF. In DNA form, the CDR3 reads TGTGCCAGTAGTATAGCCGGGAGCTCCTACAATGAGCAGTTCTTC.

This clone showed up just a few times. The genes are TRBV28 and TRBJ2-7, with D perhaps matching TRBD2 (5 bases). There are 13 residues in the CDR3. Germline CDR1 is MDHEN and CDR2 is SYDVKM. V gave up 10 bases and J gave up 3 bases, with 16 bases separating them. The CDR3 region is CAIGGGGDYEQYF. In DNA, the CDR3 is TGTGCCATCGGTGGAGGCGGAGACTACGAGCAGTACTTC.

Notes on this clone: Other nucleotide sequences from this sample produce the same CDR3. The gene calls are TRBV5-1 and TRBJ2-7, with D uncertain. Trimming stripped 3 bases from V and 2 bases from J, with 9 bases between. This CDR3 spans 13 amino acids. Germline loops: CDR1 SGHRS, CDR2 YFSETQ. This CDR3 is CASSWSLAYEQYF. CDR3 DNA sequence: TGCGCCAGCAGCTGGTCTTTGGCCTACGAGCAGTACTTC. Using reference TRBV5-1 and TRBJ2-7 for the parts outside the CDR3, the full variable domain is KAGVTQTPRYLIKTRGQQVTLSCSPISGHRSVSWYQQTPGQGLQFLFEYFSETQRNKGNFPGRFSGRQFSNSRSEMNVSTLELGDSALYLCASSWSLAYEQYFGPGTRLTVT.

This clone has a single count. The rearrangement uses TRBV5-1 and TRBJ1-1, with D hard to call. Germline lookup yields CDR1 SGHRS and CDR2 YFSETQ. This CDR3 spans 12 amino acids. Trimming took 3 bases from V and 5 from J, leaving 8 bases between them. CDR3 residues: CASSSSQTEAFF. For the CDR3, the DNA is TGCGCCAGCAGCTCCTCCCAGACTGAAGCTTTCTTT.